The clone carrying this TCR beta chain was counted many times. The antigen remains undetermined. About 10 ml of fresh peripheral blood supplied the PBMCs. TCR beta CDR3 regions were amplified from RNA. The HTBI set primed first-round TCR CDR3 RT-PCR. MiXCR was run by TCRdb on the multiplex PCR reads, yielding one entry per CDR3 protein. The data hold a few hundred thousand distinct CDR3 sequences, with roughly a fifth observed a single time. With 6 bases removed from V and 1 base from J, the gap between germline ends came to 9 bases. Germline values: CDR1 MNHNS, CDR2 SASEGT. The CDR3 contains 13 residues. The sample comes from a study of T cells in Graves' hyperthyroidism and ophthalmopathy. Study-wide points: For ophthalmopathy, model prediction preceded onset by a median roughly 6.2 months. A model of 13 V-J features distinguished ophthalmopathy from stable hyperthyroidism.

This TCR derives from a man aged 45-65 years with Graves' ophthalmopathy. The sequenced material came from blood. The chain is built from TRBV6-1 and TRBJ1-1; D not certain. CDR3 nucleotides: TGTGCCAGCAGACCGCAGACGAACACTGAAGCTTTCTTT. It translates to CASRPQTNTEAFF.